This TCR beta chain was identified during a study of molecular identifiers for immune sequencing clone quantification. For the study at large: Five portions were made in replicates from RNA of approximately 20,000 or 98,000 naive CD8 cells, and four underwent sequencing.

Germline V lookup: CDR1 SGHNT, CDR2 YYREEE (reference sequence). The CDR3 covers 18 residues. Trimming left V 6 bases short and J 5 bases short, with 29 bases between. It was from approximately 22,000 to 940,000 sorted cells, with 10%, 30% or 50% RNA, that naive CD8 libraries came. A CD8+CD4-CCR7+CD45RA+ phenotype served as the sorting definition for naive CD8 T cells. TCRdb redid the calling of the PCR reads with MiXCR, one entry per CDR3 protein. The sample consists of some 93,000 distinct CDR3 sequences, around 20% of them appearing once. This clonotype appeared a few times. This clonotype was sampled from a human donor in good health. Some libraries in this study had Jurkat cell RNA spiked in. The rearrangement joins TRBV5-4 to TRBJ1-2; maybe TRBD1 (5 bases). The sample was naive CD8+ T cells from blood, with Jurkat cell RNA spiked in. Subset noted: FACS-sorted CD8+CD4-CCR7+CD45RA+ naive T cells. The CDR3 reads CASTPLGEVAPEKYGYTF. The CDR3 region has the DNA TGTGCCAGCACCCCCCTGGGGGAAGTCGCCCCAGAAAAGTATGGCTACACCTTC.